The 8 T cell receptor beta chains listed next were all sequenced from one sample in a study of molecular identifiers for immune sequencing clone quantification. Via MiXCR, TCRdb re-called the PCR reads, giving one row per CDR3 protein. The sample includes about 640,000 distinct CDR3 sequences, just under 20% of them seen just once. Sequencing used naive CD8+ T cells from blood, with Jurkat cell RNA spiked in. Noted subset: FACS-sorted CD8+CD4-CCR7+CD45RA+ naive T cells. These receptors were obtained from a human donor in good health. Some libraries in this study had Jurkat cell RNA spiked in.

The J gene is TRBJ1-2, the V gene TRBV19, with 7 bases aligning to TRBD1. The CDR3 is made up of 14 amino acids. The V and J ends lost 1 base and 7 bases, in that order; junction bases with no gene match: 6. Germline V gene sequence: CDR1 LNHDA, CDR2 SQIVND (reference sequence). Written as DNA, the CDR3 is TGTGCCAGTAGTATAGTCGGCCAGGGGGTTGGCTACACCTTC. It codes for CASSIVGQGVGYTF.

This chain connects TRBV28 to TRBJ1-3; maybe TRBD1 (5 bases). The CDR3 runs to 18 residues. V was cut by 3 bases and J by 0 bases, with 18 bases left in between. In germline, CDR1 is MDHEN, CDR2 SYDVKM. The CDR3 loop is CASSFDFRDGLSGNTIYF. The DNA of the CDR3 is TGTGCCAGCAGTTTCGATTTTCGGGACGGCCTCTCTGGAAACACCATATATTTT.

Note on this clonotype: A read error may explain this, as a much larger clone is one base away. DNA for the CDR3: TGCAGTGCTCGCCCGGACAGGGGAAGCACTGAAGCTTTCTTT. It codes for CSARPDRGSTEAFF. The rearrangement uses TRBV20-1 and TRBJ1-1; 9 positions agree with TRBD1. Trimming at V came to 5 bases and at J to 4 bases, leaving 8 bases not matched to a gene. The germline V gene has CDR1 DFQATT and CDR2 SNEGSKA (reference sequence). This CDR3 region has 14 residues.

This clonotype has a count of ten or more. This rearrangement joins TRBV2 to TRBJ2-2; TRBD1 matches at 9 bases. There are 17 residues in the CDR3. Unmatched junction bases numbered 12, after V lost 7 bases and J lost 3 bases. Germline V gene data show CDR1 as SNHLY and CDR2 as FYNNEI. The CDR3 DNA reads TGTGCCAGCAAAGAGATAGGGACAGGGCACGACACCGGGGAGCTGTTTTTT. Residues: CASKEIGTGHDTGELFF.

V usage is TRBV6-1 and J usage is TRBJ2-7; TRBD1 is a possible D gene (5 bases). This CDR3 contains 14 residues. V was clipped by 1 base and J by 2 bases, with 9 bases between them. Germline loops: CDR1 MNHNS, CDR2 SASEGT. Written as DNA, the CDR3 is TGTGCCAGCAGTGAAGTTGCAGGGCCCTACGAGCAGTACTTC. Its protein is CASSEVAGPYEQYF.

This clonotype was picked up many times. The rearrangement uses TRBV4-1 and TRBJ1-1; tentative D call: TRBD1 (6 bases). The germline V and J ends were trimmed by 3 bases and 7 bases, with 12 bases remaining between them. CDR3 length equals 13 residues. The V gene's germline CDR1 is MGHRA and CDR2 YSYEKL. CDR3: CASSHPGQIEAFF. For the CDR3, the DNA is TGCGCCAGCAGCCACCCCGGACAGATTGAAGCTTTCTTT.

This clonotype showed up many times. The chain uses TRBV7-9 and TRBJ2-7; 9 nucleotides match TRBD2. Trimming removed 5 bases from V and 2 bases from J; junction bases left unmatched: 4. CDR3 length: 14 residues. Germline values: CDR1 SEHNR, CDR2 FQNEAQ (reference sequence). CDR3 nucleotide sequence: TGTGCCAGCAGCCCACGGACTAGCGCCTACGAGCAGTACTTC. Amino acids: CASSPRTSAYEQYF.

The chain carries TRBV12-3 or TRBV12-4 and TRBJ2-5; D is possibly TRBD1 or TRBD2 (5 bases each). Trimming took off 6 bases at V and 1 base at J, with 15 bases between the two ends. The CDR3 runs 15 residues. CDR3 residues: CASSPHLGRQETQYF. CDR3 in DNA: TGTGCCAGCAGCCCACATTTGGGACGCCAAGAGACCCAGTACTTC.